This TCR beta chain was obtained from a study of blood T cell repertoires in COVID-19 (dated by TCRdb to 2020 to 2021). Looking at the study overall: The collaborator samples originated in the United States, Italy and Spain and spanned the acute and convalescent phases of COVID-19. The material from the prospective study consisted of cDNA or gDNA derived from T cells, B-cell-depleted T cells, or PBMCs. The dataset comprised deeply sampled blood TCRbeta repertoires from subjects exposed to, actively infected with, or recovered from COVID-19. The repertoires were released in a freely available public database meant as a resource for research on the immune response to SARS-CoV-2. Samples were obtained from the ongoing ImmuneRACE study (first 160 participants) and from about 1,300 subjects provided by 6 global collaborators. Sample metadata almost always included a de-identified subject ID, COVID-19 status, age in years and sex. Where available, HLA class I and class II types were taken from metadata supplied by the sample provider and were not determined by assay-based typing.

The CDR3 sequence holds 15 residues, the cysteine and phenylalanine included. The sequence is cut down to CDR3 DNA, 45 bases in frame from base 1. From a lookup of the germline V gene, CDR1 and CDR2 are SGHDT and YYEEEE. At the junction V is shortened by 1 base and J by 2 bases; bases outside the gene matches: 6. Collaborating institutions collected whole blood in K2EDTA tubes following their own protocols. For TCRbeta analysis, collaborator samples were shipped as frozen whole blood, as isolated PBMCs, or as DNA extracted from either sample type. Results and caveats for the whole study, not just this receptor: The amount of clinical and demographic metadata varied by source and participant and was provided uncurated.

The immunoSEQ Assay, a bias-controlled multiplex PCR, was used to amplify TCRbeta CDR3 regions from genomic DNA. In the paper's pipeline: Within the assay, amplification of reference gene primers was used to estimate how many nucleated cells each sample contained. Sequence reads were collapsed and filtered to measure the absolute abundance of every unique TCRbeta CDR3 rearrangement. Productive Simpson clonality was computed per sample as the square root of Simpson's diversity index over productive rearrangements. Imported from immuneACCESS, the table was reduced by TCRdb to in-frame sequences with V and J called. These copies leave out some clones; in studies compared against another copy, an unresolved V gene accounts for under half, and the cause of the remainder is not known. The V and J calls and clone size are taken from that table; D and trimming were inferred from the DNA. The sample table holds under 200,000 clones, of which around nine tenths were seen once. The ten largest clones represent 0.5% to 0.65% of the sample.

With regard to this clone: The clone's antigen remains unknown. Base-call qualities are not available, and no considerably larger clone is one nucleotide away.

The receptor's source is a man aged 45 to 65 with acute or convalescent COVID-19. Recombination linked TRBV5-6 to TRBJ2-7, and TRBD2 aligns with 7 junction nucleotides. The sequencing sample was made of peripheral blood. For the CDR3, the sequence is CASSLLSGDAYEQYF. The nucleotide sequence reads TGTGCCAGCAGCTTGTTGAGCGGGGATGCCTACGAGCAGTACTTC.